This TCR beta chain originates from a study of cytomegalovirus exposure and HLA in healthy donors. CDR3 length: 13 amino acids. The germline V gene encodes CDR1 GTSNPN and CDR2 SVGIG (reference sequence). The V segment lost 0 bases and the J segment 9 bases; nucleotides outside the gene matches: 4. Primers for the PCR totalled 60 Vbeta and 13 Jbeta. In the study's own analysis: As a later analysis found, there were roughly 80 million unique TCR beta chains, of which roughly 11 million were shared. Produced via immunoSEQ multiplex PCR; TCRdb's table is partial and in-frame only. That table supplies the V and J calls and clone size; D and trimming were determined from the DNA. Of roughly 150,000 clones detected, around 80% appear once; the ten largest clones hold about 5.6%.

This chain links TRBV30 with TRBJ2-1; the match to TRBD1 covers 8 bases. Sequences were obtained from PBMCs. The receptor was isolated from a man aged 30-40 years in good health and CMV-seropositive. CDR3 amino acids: CAWSVQGATEQFF. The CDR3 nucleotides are TGTGCCTGGAGTGTGCAGGGGGCGACTGAGCAGTTCTTC.